This entry describes one TCR beta chain. It has no known antigen specificity. No clone much larger than this one lies a single base away; base qualities are absent. The record originates from a study of PD-1 blockade in mismatch repair-deficient tumors (dated by TCRdb to 2016 to 2017). About the investigation overall: Between late 2013 and September 2016, the trial enrolled about 93 consecutive patients with around twelve mismatch repair-deficient cancer types, every one of whom had been previously treated and was progressing. Tumor-associated T cell clones in the peripheral blood of patients responding to PD-1 blockade were tracked using deep sequencing of TCR CDR3 regions.

Library prep was done by the immunoSEQ multiplex PCR assay. Entries here come from immuneACCESS through TCRdb and include only in-frame sequences with V and J called. Some clones fail to appear in such tables; in the studies checked, an unresolved V gene covers under half of the shortfall, and the cause of the remainder is unknown. This sample gives about 17,000 clones in total; nearly 85% of them show up just once. About 1.5% of the sample comes from the top ten. Taken from cysteine to phenylalanine, the CDR3 has 15 residues. Only the CDR3 DNA stays, 45 bases, in frame from base 1. Germline trimming: 6 bases from V, 3 bases from J; junction bases outside gene matches: 6. CDR1 and CDR2 (MNHNS, SASEGT) derive from the germline V gene. The research as a whole found: Clones residing in the tumor, which were often undetectable in blood before treatment, expanded quickly after pembrolizumab and then contracted, generally before radiologic responses.

For every enrolled patient, mismatch repair deficiency was confirmed by either polymerase chain reaction or immunohistochemistry. TCR sequencing was performed for a few patients who responded to pembrolizumab therapy. In the phase II trial, pembrolizumab PD-1 blockade was tested prospectively in advanced mismatch repair-deficient cancers, no matter which tissue of origin the cancers came from. Peripheral blood T cell samples were gathered serially, both before PD-1 blockade started and at multiple time points afterward. Blood sampling time points were reported as weeks after the first dose of pembrolizumab.

Sequencing was performed on PBMCs, taken 22 to 25 weeks after starting pembrolizumab. This TCR derives from an adult with mismatch repair-deficient cancer. The rearrangement combines TRBV6-1 with TRBJ1-5, with TRBD1 matching 9 junction bases. The base sequence is TGTGCCAGCAGCACCTGGACAGGGGTCAATCAGCCCCAGCATTTT. Its protein is CASSTWTGVNQPQHF.